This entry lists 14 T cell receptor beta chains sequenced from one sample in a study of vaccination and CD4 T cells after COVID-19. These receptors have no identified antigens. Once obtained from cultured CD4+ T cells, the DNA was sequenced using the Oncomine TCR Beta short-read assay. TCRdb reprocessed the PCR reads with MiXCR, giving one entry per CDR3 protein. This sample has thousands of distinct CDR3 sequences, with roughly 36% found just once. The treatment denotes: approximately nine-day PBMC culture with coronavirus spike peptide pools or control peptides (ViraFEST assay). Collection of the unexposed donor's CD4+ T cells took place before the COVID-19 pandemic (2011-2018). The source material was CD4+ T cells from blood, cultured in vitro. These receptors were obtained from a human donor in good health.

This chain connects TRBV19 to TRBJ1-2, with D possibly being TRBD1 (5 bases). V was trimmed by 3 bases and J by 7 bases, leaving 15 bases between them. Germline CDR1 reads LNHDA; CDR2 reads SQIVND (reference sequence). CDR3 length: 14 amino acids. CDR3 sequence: CASSMEFGGPGYTF. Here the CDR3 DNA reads TGTGCCAGTAGTATGGAATTCGGGGGACCTGGCTACACCTTC.

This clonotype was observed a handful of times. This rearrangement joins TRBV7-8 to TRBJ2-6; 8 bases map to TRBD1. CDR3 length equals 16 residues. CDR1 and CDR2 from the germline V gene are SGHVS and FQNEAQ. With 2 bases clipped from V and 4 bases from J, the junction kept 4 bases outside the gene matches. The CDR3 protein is CASSLRRGLGANVLTF. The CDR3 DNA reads TGTGCCAGCAGCTTACGCAGGGGGCTAGGGGCCAACGTCCTGACTTTC.

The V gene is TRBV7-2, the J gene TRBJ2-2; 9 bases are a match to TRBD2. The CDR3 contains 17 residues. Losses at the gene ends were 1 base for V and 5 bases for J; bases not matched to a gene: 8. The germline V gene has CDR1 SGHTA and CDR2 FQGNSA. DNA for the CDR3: TGTGCCAGCAGCTTAGGGAGAATGCTAGCGGGGACCGGGGAGCTGTTTTTT. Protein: CASSLGRMLAGTGELFF. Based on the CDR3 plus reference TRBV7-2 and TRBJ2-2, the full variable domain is GAGVSQSPSNKVTEKGKDVELRCDPISGHTALYWYRQSLGQGLEFLIYFQGNSAPDKSGLPSDRFSAERTGGSVSTLTIQRTQQEDSAVYLCASSLGRMLAGTGELFFGEGSRLTVL.

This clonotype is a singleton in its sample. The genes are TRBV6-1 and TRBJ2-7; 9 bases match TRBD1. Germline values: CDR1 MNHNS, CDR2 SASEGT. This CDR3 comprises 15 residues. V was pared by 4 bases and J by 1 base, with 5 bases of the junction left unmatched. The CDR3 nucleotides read TGTGCCAGCAGTGTCCGGGACAGGGAATCCTACGAGCAGTACTTC. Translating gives CASSVRDRESYEQYF.

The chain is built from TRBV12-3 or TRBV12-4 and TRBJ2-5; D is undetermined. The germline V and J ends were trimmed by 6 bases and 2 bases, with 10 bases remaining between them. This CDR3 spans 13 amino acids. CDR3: CASRRDLQETQYF. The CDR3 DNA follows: TGTGCCAGCAGGCGCGACTTGCAAGAGACCCAGTACTTC.

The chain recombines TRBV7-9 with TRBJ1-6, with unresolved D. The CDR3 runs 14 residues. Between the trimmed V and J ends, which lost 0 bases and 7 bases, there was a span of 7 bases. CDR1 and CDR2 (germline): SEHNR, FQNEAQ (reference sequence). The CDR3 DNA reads TGTGCCAGCAGCTTAGCGGTAGAGAATTCACCCCTCCACTTT. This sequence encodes CASSLAVENSPLHF.

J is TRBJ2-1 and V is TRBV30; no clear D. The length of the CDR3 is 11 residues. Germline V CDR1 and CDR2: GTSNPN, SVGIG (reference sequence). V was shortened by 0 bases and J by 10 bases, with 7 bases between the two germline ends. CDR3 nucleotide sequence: TGTGCCTGGAGTGTACTCGCCGAGCAGTTCTTC. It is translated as CAWSVLAEQFF.

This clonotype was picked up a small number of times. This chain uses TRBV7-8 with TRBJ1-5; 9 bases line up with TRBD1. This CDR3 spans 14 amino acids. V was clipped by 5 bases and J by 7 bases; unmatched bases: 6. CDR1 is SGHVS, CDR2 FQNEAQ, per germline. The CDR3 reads CASSGRDREQPQHF. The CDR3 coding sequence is TGTGCCAGCAGCGGCCGGGACAGGGAGCAGCCCCAGCATTTT. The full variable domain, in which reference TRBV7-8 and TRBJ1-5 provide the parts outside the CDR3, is GAGVSQSPRYKVAKRGQDVALRCDPISGHVSLFWYQQALGQGPEFLTYFQNEAQLDKSGLPSDRFFAERPEGSVSTLKIQRTQQEDSAVYLCASSGRDREQPQHFGDGTRLSIL.

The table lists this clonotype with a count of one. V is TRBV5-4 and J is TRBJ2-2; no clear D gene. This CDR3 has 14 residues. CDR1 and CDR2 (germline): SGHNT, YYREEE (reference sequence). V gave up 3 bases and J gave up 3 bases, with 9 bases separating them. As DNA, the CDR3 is TGTGCCAGCAGCTCCCATCCGGACACCGGGGAGCTGTTTTTT. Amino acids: CASSSHPDTGELFF.

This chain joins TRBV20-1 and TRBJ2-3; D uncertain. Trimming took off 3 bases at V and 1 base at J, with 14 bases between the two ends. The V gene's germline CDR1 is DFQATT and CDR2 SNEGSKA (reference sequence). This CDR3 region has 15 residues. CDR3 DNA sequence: TGCAGTGCTAGTTTTACCTTGGGTGGCACAGATACGCAGTATTTT. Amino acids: CSASFTLGGTDTQYF.

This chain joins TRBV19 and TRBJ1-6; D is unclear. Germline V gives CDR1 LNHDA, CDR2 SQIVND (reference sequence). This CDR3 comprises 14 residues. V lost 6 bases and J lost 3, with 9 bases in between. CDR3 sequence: CASRWGDYNSPLHF. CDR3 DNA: TGTGCCAGTAGGTGGGGTGACTATAATTCACCCCTCCACTTT.

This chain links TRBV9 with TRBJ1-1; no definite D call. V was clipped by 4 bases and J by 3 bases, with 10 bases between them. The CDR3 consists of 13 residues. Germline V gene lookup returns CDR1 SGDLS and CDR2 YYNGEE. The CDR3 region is CASSPHSYTEAFF. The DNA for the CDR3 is TGTGCCAGCAGCCCCCACAGCTACACTGAAGCTTTCTTT.

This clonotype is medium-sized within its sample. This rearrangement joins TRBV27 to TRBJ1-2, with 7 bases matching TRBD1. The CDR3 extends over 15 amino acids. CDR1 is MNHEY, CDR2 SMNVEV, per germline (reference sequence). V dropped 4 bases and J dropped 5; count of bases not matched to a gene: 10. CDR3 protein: CASSSTTGRVYGYTF. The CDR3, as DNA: TGTGCCAGCAGTTCGACGACAGGGAGAGTATATGGCTACACCTTC.

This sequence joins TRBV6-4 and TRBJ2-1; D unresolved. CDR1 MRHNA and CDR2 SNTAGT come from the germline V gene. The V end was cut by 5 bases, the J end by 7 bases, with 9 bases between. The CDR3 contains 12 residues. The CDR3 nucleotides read TGTGCCAGCAGTAGGGCGGCAAATGAGCAGTTCTTC. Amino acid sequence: CASSRAANEQFF.